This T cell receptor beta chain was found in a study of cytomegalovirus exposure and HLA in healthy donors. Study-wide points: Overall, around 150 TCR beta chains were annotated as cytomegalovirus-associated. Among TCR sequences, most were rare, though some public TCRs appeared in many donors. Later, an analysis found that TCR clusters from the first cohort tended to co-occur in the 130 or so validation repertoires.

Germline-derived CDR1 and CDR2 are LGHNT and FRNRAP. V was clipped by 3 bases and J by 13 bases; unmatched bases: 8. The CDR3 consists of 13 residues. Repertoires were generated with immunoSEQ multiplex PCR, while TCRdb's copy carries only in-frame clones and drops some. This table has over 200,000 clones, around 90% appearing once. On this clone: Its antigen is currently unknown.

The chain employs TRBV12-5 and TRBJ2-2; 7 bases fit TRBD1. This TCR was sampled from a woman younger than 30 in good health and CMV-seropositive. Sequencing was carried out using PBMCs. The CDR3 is CASGFRTGVRLFF. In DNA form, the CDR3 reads TGTGCTAGTGGTTTTAGGACAGGAGTGCGGCTGTTTTTT.